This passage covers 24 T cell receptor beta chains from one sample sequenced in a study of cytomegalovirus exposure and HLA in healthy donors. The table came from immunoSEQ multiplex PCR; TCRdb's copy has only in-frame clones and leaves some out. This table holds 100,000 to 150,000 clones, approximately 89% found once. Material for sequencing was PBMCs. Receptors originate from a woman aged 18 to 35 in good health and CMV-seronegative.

CDR3 protein: CASSPKGLAGATGELFF. In DNA form, the CDR3 reads TGTGCCAGCAGCCCGAAGGGACTAGCGGGAGCCACCGGGGAGCTGTTTTTT. The V gene is TRBV9, the J gene TRBJ2-2, with TRBD2 matching 14 bases. The germline CDR1 and CDR2 sequences are SGDLS and YYNGEE. J was trimmed by 4 bases and V by 4 bases; bases with no gene match: 6. The CDR3 sequence is 17 residues long.

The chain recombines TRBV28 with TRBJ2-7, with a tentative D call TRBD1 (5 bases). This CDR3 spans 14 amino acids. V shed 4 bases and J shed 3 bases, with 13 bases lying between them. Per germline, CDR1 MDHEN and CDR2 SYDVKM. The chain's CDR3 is CASSSRQRVYEQYV. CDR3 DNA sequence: TGTGCCAGCAGTTCGAGACAGAGAGTCTACGAGCAGTACGTC.

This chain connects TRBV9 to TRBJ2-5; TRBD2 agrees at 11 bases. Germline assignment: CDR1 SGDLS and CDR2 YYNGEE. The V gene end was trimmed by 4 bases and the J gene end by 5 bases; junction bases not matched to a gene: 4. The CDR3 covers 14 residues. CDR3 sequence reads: CASSSLAGAETQYF. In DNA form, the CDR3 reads TGTGCCAGCAGCTCACTAGCGGGAGCGGAGACCCAGTACTTC. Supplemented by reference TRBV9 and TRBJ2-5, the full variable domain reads DSGVTQTPKHLITATGQRVTLRCSPRSGDLSVYWYQQSLDQGLQFLIQYYNGEERAKGNILERFSAQQFPDLHSELNLSSLELGDSALYFCASSSLAGAETQYFGPGTRLLVL.

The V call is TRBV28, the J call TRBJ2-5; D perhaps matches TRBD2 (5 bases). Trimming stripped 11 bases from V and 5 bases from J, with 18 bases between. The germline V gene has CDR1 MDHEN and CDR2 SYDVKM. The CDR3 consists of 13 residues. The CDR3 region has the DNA TGTGCCGCCGCCTTGGGGAGTAGCGAGACCCAGTACTTC. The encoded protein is CAAALGSSETQYF.

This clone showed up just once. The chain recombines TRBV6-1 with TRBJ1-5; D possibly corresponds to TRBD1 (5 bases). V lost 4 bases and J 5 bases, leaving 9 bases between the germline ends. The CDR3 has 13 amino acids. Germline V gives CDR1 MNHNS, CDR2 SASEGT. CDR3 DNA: TGTGCCAGCAGTGGGGACTTTCATCAGCCCCAGCATTTT. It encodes CASSGDFHQPQHF.

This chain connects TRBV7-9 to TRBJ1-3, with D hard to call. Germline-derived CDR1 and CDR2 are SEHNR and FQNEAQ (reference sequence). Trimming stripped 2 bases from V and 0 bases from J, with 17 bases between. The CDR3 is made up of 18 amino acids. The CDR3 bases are TGTGCCAGCAGCTTATCTCCCGGGAAATCCCCCTCTGGAAACACCATATATTTT. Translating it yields CASSLSPGKSPSGNTIYF.

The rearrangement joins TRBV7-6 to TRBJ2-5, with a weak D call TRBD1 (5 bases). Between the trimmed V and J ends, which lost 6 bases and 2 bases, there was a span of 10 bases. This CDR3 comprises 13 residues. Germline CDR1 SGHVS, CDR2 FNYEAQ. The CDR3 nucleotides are TGTGCCAGCAGTCAAAACAGGCAAGAGACCCAGTACTTC. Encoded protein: CASSQNRQETQYF.

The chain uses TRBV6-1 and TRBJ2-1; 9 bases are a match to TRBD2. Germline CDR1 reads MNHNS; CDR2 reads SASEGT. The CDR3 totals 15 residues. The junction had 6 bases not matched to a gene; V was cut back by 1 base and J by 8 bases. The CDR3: CASSEVAGDLYEQFF. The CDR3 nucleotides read TGTGCCAGCAGTGAAGTAGCGGGGGATTTGTATGAGCAGTTCTTC.

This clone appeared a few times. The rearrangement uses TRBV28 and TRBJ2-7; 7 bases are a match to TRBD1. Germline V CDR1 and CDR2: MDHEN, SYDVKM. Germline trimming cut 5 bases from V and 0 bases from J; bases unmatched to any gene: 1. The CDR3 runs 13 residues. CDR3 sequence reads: CASSGDSSYEQYF. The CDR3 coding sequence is TGTGCCAGCAGTGGGGACAGCTCCTACGAGCAGTACTTC.

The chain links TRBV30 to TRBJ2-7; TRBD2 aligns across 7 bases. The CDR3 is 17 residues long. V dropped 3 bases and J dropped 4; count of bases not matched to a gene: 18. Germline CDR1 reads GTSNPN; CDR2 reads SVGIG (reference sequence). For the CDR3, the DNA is TGTGCCTGGAGGCCCGGCAGGGTGTCTAGCGGAGGTTACGAGCAGTACTTC. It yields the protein CAWRPGRVSSGGYEQYF.

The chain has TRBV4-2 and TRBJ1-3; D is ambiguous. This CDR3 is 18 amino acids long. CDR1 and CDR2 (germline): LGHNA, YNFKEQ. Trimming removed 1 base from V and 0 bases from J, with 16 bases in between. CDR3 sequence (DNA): TGTGCCAGCAGCCAAGCATTGCCGGGGTCGAGCTCTGGAAACACCATATATTTT. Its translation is CASSQALPGSSSGNTIYF.

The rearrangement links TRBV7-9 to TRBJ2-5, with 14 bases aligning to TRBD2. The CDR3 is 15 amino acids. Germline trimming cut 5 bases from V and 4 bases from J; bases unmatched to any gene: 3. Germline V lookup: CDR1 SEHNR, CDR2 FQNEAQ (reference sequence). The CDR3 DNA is TGTGCCAGCAGCGTCGGGACTAGCGGGAGAGAGACCCAGTACTTC. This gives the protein CASSVGTSGRETQYF.

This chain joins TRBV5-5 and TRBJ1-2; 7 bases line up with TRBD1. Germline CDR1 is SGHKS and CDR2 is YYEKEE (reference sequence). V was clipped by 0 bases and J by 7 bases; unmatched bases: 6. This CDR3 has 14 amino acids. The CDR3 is CASSLAGGYSGYTF. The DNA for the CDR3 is TGTGCCAGCAGCTTGGCAGGGGGTTATAGTGGCTACACCTTC. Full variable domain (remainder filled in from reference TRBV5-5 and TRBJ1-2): DAGVTQSPTHLIKTRGQQVTLRCSPISGHKSVSWYQQVLGQGPQFIFQYYEKEERGRGNFPDRFSARQFPNYSSELNVNALLLGDSALYLCASSLAGGYSGYTFGSGTRLTVV.

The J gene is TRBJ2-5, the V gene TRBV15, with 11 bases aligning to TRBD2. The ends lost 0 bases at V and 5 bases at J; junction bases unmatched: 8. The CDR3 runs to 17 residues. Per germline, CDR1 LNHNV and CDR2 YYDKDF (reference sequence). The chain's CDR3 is CATSRDMSASGRETQYF. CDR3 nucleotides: TGTGCCACCAGCAGAGATATGTCGGCTAGCGGGAGGGAGACCCAGTACTTC.

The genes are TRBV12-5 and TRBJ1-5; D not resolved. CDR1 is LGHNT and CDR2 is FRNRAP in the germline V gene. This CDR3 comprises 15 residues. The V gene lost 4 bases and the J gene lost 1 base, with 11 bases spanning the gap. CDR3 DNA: TGTGCTAGTGGTTCGAGTTTGGTGAGCAATCAGCCCCAGCATTTT. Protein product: CASGSSLVSNQPQHF.

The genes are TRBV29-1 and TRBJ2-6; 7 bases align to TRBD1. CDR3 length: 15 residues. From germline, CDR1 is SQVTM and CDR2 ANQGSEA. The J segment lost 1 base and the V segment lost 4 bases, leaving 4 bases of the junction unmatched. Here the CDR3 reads CSVVSGGSGANVLTF. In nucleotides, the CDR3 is TGCAGCGTTGTATCAGGGGGTTCTGGGGCCAACGTCCTGACTTTC.

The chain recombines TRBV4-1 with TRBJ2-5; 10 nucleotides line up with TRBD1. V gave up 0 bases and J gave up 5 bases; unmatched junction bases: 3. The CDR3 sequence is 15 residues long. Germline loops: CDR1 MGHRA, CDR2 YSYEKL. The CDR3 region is CASSQETGGRETQYF. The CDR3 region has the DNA TGCGCCAGCAGCCAAGAGACAGGGGGCAGGGAGACCCAGTACTTC.

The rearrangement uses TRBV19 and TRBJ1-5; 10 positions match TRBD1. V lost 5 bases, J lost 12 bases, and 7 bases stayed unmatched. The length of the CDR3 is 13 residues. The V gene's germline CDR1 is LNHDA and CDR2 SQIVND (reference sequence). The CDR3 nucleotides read TGTGCCAGTAGTGGCCCGACAGGGGGCCTCCAGCATTTT. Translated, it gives CASSGPTGGLQHF.

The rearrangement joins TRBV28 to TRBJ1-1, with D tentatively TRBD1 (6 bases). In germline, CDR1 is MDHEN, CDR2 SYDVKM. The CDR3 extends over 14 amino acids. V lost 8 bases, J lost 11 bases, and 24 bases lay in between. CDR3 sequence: CASLVTRGGPKAFF. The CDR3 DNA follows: TGTGCCAGCTTGGTGACGAGAGGGGGTCCGAAGGCTTTCTTT. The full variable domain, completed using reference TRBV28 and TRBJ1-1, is DVKVTQSSRYLVKRTGEKVFLECVQDMDHENMFWYRQDPGLGLRLIYFSYDVKMKEKGDIPEGYSVSREKKERFSLILESASTNQTSMYLCASLVTRGGPKAFFGQGTRLTVV.

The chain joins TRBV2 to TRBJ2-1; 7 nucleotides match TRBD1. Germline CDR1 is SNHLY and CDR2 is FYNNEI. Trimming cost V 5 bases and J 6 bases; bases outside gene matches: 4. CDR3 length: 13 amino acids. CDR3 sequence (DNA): TGTGCCAGCAGTAAGACAGGGTTCAATGAGCAGTTCTTC. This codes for CASSKTGFNEQFF.

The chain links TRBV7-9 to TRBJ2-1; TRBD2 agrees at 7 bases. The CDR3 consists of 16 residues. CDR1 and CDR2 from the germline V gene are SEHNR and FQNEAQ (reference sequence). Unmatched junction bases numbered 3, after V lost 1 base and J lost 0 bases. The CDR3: CASSLVSGPSYNEQFF. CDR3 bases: TGTGCCAGCAGCTTAGTTAGCGGGCCCTCCTACAATGAGCAGTTCTTC.

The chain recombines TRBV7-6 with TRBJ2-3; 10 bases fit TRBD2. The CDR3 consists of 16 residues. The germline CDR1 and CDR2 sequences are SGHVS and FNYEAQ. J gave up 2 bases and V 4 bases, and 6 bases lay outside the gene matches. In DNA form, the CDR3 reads TGTGCCAGCAGCTCGAGTAGCGGGGGGTACACAGATACGCAGTATTTT. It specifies CASSSSSGGYTDTQYF. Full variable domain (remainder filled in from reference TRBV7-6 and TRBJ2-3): GAGVSQSPRYKVTKRGQDVALRCDPISGHVSLYWYRQALGQGPEFLTYFNYEAQQDKSGLPNDRFSAERPEGSISTLTIQRTEQRDSAMYRCASSSSSGGYTDTQYFGPGTRLTVL.

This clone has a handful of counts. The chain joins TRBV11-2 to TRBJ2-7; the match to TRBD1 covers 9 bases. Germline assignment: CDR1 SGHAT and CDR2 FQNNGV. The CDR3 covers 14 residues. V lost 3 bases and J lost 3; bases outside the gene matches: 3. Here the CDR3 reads CASSFGTGHYEQYF. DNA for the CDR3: TGTGCCAGCAGCTTTGGGACAGGGCACTACGAGCAGTACTTC.

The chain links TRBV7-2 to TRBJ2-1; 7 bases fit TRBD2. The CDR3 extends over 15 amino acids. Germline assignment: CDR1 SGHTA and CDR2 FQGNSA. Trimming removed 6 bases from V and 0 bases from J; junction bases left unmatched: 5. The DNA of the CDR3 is TGTGCCAGCAGGATAAGCGGGAACTCCTACAATGAGCAGTTCTTC. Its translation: CASRISGNSYNEQFF.